The rows below give T cell receptor beta chains drawn from one sample of a study of T-cell reconstitution after alpha-beta-depleted transplantation in children. TCRdb used MiXCR to reprocess the PCR reads, holding one entry per CDR3 protein. The data show around 450,000 distinct CDR3 sequences, about 17% seen once. The material sequenced was PBMCs, mostly from graft donor cells, taken 360 days after TCRalphabeta/CD19-depleted stem cell transplant. The receptors were sampled from a boy younger than two who had a stem cell transplant for Wiskott-Aldrich syndrome, so the T cells may come from the graft donor. Each CDR3 is given with its conserved first and last residue. A D gene is named only where the DNA matches it firmly. Where a row states a size, it is once, few, many or the class of an expanded clone; other rows omit it.

clone_size | j_call | d_call | v_call | cdr3_nt | cdr3_aa
. | TRBJ2-7 | . | TRBV28 | TGTGCCAGCAGTTCCGGGACAACTTTCTACGAGCAGTACTTC | CASSSGTTFYEQYF
. | TRBJ2-3 | . | TRBV10-3 | TGTGCCATCAGACCGGGACGAGGCACAGATACGCAGTATTTT | CAIRPGRGTDTQYF
few | TRBJ1-6 | . | TRBV5-1 | TGCGCCAGCAGCCTTGCATTCGACAGAAGAAATTCACCCCTCCACTTT | CASSLAFDRRNSPLHF
few | TRBJ1-1 | . | TRBV7-9 | TGTGCCAGCAGCTTAACTGCAGGGGAGAACACTGAAGCTTTCTTT | CASSLTAGENTEAFF
few | TRBJ2-7 | . | TRBV20-1 | TGCAGTGCTTCGTCAGGGTACGAGCAGTACTTC | CSASSGYEQYF
. | TRBJ2-3 | TRBD1 | TRBV5-1 | TGCGCCAGCAGCTTCGGGACAGGGATAGGAGATACGCAGTATTTT | CASSFGTGIGDTQYF
few | TRBJ2-1 | . | TRBV7-7 | TGTGCCAGCAGCTTGAGCCTAGTCGGAAATGAGCAGTTCTTC | CASSLSLVGNEQFF
. | TRBJ2-2 | . | TRBV15 | TGTGCCACCGAGGGTCGGGGAACCGGGGAGCTGTTTTTT | CATEGRGTGELFF
few | TRBJ2-2 | TRBD1 | TRBV29-1 | TGCAGCGCACCCGGGACAGGAAGCACCGGGGAGCTGTTTTTT | CSAPGTGSTGELFF
. | TRBJ2-3 | . | TRBV7-2 | TGTGCCAGCAGCATACGACGACTAGACCGCACAGATACGCAGTATTTT | CASSIRRLDRTDTQYF
. | TRBJ2-7 | . | TRBV6-1 | TGTGCCAGCAGTATAACGGGTCCCTACGAGCAGTACTTC | CASSITGPYEQYF
few | TRBJ2-1 | . | TRBV12-3/TRBV12-4 | TGTGCCAGCAGTTCTAGGGGAAGTGAGCAGTTCTTC | CASSSRGSEQFF
few | TRBJ1-4 | . | TRBV28 | TGTGCCAATAAAAGGGCGGGGTTTGAAAAACTGTTTTTT | CANKRAGFEKLFF
. | TRBJ2-1 | TRBD2 | TRBV6-2/TRBV6-3 | TGTGCCAGCAGTCACACCCGACTAGCTCCTCTATACAATGAGCAGTTCTTC | CASSHTRLAPLYNEQFF
. | TRBJ2-1 | TRBD2 | TRBV24-1 | TGTGCCACCAGTGATTTGACCTCTAGCGGGAGCTACAATGAGCAGTTCTTC | CATSDLTSSGSYNEQFF
. | TRBJ2-2 | . | TRBV5-5 | TGTGCCAGCAGCTTGGTGACTAGAAACACCGGGGAGCTGTTTTTT | CASSLVTRNTGELFF
many | TRBJ2-7 | . | TRBV14 | TGTGCCAGCAGCCAAGCCGGAGGCAGGGCTTACGAGCAGTACTTC | CASSQAGGRAYEQYF
few | TRBJ2-7 | . | TRBV6-1 | TGTGCCAGCAGTGAAATGGATGAGGGATATAGCGAGCAGTACTTC | CASSEMDEGYSEQYF
. | TRBJ2-2 | . | TRBV11-2 | TGTGCCAGCAGCTACTATGGGGGCGCCGGGGAGCTGTTTTTT | CASSYYGGAGELFF
few | TRBJ2-3 | TRBD2 | TRBV24-1 | TGTGCCACCAGTGATTTATCCGGACTAGCGGGGGGGCCCACAGATACGCAGTATTTT | CATSDLSGLAGGPTDTQYF
. | TRBJ2-2 | . | TRBV5-1 | TGCGCCAGCAGCTTGGGACGGCCCGGGGAGCTGTTTTTT | CASSLGRPGELFF
few | TRBJ2-5 | . | TRBV29-1 | TGCAGCGTTCAACAGCGGCAACTGGAGACCCAGTACTTC | CSVQQRQLETQYF
. | TRBJ2-1 | TRBD2 | TRBV2 | TGTGCCAGCAGTGAGGGACTAGGGTTTACGGGTGAGCAGTTCTTC | CASSEGLGFTGEQFF
few | TRBJ2-7 | . | TRBV12-3/TRBV12-4 | TGTGCCAGCAGTCAGGACTATTCAGGCGAGCAGTACTTC | CASSQDYSGEQYF
. | TRBJ1-2 | . | TRBV24-1 | TGTGCCACTCAGTGGGCCGAGGAGGGGACCGCCGCTCGAGGCTACACCTTC | CATQWAEEGTAARGYTF
few | TRBJ2-5 | TRBD1 | TRBV24-1 | TGTGCCACCAGTGCGAGGGGGCAGGAGACCCAGTACTTC | CATSARGQETQYF
. | TRBJ2-7 | TRBD1 | TRBV14 | TGTGCCAGCAGCCTTCGCCGGACAGGTCCCTACGAGCAGTACTTC | CASSLRRTGPYEQYF
. | TRBJ2-7 | TRBD2 | TRBV7-9 | TGTGCCAGCGTGATAAAAGGCGGGGGGGGAAGCGAGCAGTACTTC | CASVIKGGGGSEQYF